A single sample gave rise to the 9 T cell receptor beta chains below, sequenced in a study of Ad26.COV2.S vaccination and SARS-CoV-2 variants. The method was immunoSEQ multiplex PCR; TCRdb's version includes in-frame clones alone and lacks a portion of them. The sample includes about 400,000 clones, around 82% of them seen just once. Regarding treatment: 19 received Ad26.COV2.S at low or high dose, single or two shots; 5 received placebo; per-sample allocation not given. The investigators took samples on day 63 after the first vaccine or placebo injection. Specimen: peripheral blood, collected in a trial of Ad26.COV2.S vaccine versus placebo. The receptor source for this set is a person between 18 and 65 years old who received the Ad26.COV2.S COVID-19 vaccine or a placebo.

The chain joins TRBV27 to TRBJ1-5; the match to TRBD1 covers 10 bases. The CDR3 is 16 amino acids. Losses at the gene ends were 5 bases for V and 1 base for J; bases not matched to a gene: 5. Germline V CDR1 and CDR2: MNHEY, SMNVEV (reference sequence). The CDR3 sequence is CASSPRTGGSNQPQHF. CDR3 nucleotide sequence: TGTGCCAGCAGTCCCCGGACAGGGGGGAGCAATCAGCCCCAGCATTTT.

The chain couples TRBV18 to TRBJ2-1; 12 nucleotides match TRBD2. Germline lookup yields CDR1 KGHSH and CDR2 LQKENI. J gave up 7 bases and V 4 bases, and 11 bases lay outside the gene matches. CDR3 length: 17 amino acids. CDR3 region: CASSLTSGRVVGNEQFF. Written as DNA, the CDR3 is TGTGCCAGCTCACTGACTAGCGGGAGAGTTGTTGGAAATGAGCAGTTCTTC.

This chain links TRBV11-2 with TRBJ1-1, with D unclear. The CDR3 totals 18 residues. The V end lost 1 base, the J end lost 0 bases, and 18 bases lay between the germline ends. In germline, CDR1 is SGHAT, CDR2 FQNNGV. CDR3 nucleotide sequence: TGTGCCAGCAGCTTAGTAGGTGGGCTCCTGCAGATGAACACTGAAGCTTTCTTT. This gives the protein CASSLVGGLLQMNTEAFF.

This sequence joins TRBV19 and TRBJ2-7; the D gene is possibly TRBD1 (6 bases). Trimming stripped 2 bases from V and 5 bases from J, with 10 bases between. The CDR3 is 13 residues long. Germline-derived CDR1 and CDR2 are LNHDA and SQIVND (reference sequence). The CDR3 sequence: CASSIFRGNEQYF. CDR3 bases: TGTGCCAGTAGTATATTCAGGGGCAACGAGCAGTACTTC.

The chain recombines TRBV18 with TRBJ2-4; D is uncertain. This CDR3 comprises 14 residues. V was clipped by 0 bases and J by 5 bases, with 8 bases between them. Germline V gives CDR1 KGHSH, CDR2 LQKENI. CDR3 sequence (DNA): TGTGCCAGCTCACCACCCGGATCTCAAAACATTCAGTACTTC. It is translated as CASSPPGSQNIQYF.

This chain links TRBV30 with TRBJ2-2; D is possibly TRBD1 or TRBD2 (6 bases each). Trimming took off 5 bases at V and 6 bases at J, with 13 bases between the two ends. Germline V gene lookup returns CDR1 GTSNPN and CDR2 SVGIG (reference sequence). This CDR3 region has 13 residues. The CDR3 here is CAWSGDSSGELFF. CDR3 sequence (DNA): TGTGCCTGGTCAGGGGACTCGTCCGGGGAGCTGTTTTTT.

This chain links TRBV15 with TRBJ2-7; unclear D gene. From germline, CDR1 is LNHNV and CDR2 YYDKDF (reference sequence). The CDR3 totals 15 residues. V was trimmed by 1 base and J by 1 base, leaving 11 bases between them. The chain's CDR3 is CATSRVVGLSYEQYF. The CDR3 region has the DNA TGTGCCACCAGCAGAGTGGTCGGGTTGTCCTACGAGCAGTACTTC.

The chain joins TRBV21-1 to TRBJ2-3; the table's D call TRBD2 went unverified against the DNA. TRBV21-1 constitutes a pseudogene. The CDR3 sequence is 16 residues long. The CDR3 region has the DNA TGTGCCAGACTCTCGACTAGCAGGACCCTCCAGGGCACGCAGTATTTT. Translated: CARLSTSRTLQGTQYF.

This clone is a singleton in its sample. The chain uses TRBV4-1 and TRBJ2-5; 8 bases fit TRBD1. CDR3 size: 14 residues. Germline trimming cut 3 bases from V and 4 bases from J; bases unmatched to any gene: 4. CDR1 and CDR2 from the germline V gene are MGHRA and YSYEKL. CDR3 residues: CASSQTGVRETQYF. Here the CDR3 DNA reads TGCGCCAGCAGCCAGACAGGGGTCAGAGAGACCCAGTACTTC.